Sequencing of this T cell receptor beta chain was carried out in a study of OX40 agonist ivuxolimab in advanced cancers. V lost 7 bases, J lost 3 bases, and 17 bases lay in between. Germline CDR1 and CDR2: MNHNY and SVGAGI (reference sequence). This CDR3 has 15 amino acids. The repertoire was sequenced with immunoSEQ multiplex PCR; TCRdb's copy has only in-frame clones and lacks some. The data hold just over 60,000 clones, with about 92% observed a single time. This TCR was sampled from an adult with an advanced solid tumor such as melanoma, head and neck, liver or kidney cancer. The input for sequencing was CD4+ or CD8+ T cells sorted from blood, taken in a trial of the OX40 agonist ivuxolimab. The V gene is TRBV6-6, the J gene TRBJ2-3; possible D gene TRBD1, 6 bases. The CDR3 coding sequence is TGTGCCAGCATCACCGGCAGGGGTAGAACAGATACGCAGTATTTT. Protein product: CASITGRGRTDTQYF.